The clone carrying this T cell receptor (beta chain) was counted between two and nine times. The antigen is not known. The record originates from a study of shared clonotypes between healthy human individuals. Study conclusions and caveats: Rarefaction demonstrated incomplete sorted-subset sequencing despite large depth.

The table came from immunoSEQ multiplex PCR; TCRdb's copy has only in-frame clones and leaves some out. Altogether approximately 100,000 clones are present, around two thirds being singletons, with the ten largest covering over 35%. To make CD8 memory, CD45RO+ cells were put together with CCR7-negative CD45RA+ TemRA cells. With V trimmed by 7 bases and J by 7 bases, 6 bases remained unmatched. Germline V lookup: CDR1 LNHDA, CDR2 SQIVND (reference sequence). The CDR3 consists of 13 residues. The clonotype was recovered from a man younger than 45 in good health. V and J are TRBV19 and TRBJ2-2, with 7 bases fitting TRBD1. Input material: memory CD8+ T cells sorted from blood. Described subset: CD45RO+ cells pooled with CCR7-negative TemRA cells. The CDR3 is CASNTAGGGELFF. The CDR3 nucleotides read TGTGCCAGTAACACAGCAGGGGGCGGGGAGCTGTTTTTT.